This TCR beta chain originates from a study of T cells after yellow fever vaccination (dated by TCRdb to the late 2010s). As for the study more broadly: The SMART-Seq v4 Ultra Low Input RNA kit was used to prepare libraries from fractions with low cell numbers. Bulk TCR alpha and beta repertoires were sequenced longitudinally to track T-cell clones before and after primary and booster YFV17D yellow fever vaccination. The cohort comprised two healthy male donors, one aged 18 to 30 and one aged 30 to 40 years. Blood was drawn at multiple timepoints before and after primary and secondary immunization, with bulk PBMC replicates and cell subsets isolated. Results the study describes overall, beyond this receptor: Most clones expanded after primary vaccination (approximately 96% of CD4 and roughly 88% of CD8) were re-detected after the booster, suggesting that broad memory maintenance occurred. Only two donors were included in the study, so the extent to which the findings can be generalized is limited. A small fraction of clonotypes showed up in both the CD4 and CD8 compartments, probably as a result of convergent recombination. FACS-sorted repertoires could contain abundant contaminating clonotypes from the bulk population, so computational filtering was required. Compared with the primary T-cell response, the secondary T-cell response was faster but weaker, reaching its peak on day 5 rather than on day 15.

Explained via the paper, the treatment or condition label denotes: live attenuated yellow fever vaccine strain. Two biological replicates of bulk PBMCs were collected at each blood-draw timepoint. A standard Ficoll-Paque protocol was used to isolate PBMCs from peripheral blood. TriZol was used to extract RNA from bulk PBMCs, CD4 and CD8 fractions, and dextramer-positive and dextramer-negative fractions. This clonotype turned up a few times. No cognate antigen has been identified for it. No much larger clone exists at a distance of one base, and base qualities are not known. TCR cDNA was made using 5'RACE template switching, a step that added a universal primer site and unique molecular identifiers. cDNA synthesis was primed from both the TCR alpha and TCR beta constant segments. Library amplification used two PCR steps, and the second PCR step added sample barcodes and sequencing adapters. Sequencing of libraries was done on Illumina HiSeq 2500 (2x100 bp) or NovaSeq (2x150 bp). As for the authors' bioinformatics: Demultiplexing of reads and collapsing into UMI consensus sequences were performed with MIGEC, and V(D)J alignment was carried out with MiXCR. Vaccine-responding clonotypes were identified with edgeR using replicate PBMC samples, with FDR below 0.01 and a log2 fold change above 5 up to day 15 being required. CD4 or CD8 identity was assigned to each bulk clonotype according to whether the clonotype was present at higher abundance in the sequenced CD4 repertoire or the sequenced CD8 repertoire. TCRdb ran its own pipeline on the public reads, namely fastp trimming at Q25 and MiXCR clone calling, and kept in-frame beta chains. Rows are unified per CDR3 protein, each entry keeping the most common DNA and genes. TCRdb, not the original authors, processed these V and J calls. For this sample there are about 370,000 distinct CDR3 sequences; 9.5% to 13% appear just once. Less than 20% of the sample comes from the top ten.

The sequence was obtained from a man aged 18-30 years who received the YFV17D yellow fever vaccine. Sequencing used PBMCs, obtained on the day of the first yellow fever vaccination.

The CDR3 loop reads CASSKRRYGYTF. The nucleotide sequence is given as TGTGCCAGCAGCAAAAGACGGTATGGCTACACCTTC. Recombination joined TRBV21-1 with TRBJ1-2. TRBV21-1 is a pseudogene locus. From the cysteine through the phenylalanine, the CDR3 covers 12 amino acids. The retained sequence is limited to the CDR3, 36 bases, with the frame set at the first base.